This T cell receptor (beta chain) was identified during a study of cytomegalovirus exposure and HLA in healthy donors. The PCR made use of 60 Vbeta and 13 Jbeta primers. The data were produced by immunoSEQ multiplex PCR, yet TCRdb's version contains in-frame clones alone and is incomplete. The data show 150,000 to 200,000 clones, over 80% seen once. The CDR3 has 15 amino acids. Germline V gene lookup returns CDR1 KGHSH and CDR2 LQKENI. With V trimmed by 2 bases and J by 0 bases, 1 base remained unmatched. Sequenced material: PBMCs. The chain joins TRBV18 to TRBJ2-5; TRBD2 aligns across 9 bases. This sequence was found in a human donor in good health. The CDR3 reads CASSPSGGNQETQYF. CDR3 in DNA: TGTGCCAGCTCACCAAGCGGGGGGAACCAAGAGACCCAGTACTTC.